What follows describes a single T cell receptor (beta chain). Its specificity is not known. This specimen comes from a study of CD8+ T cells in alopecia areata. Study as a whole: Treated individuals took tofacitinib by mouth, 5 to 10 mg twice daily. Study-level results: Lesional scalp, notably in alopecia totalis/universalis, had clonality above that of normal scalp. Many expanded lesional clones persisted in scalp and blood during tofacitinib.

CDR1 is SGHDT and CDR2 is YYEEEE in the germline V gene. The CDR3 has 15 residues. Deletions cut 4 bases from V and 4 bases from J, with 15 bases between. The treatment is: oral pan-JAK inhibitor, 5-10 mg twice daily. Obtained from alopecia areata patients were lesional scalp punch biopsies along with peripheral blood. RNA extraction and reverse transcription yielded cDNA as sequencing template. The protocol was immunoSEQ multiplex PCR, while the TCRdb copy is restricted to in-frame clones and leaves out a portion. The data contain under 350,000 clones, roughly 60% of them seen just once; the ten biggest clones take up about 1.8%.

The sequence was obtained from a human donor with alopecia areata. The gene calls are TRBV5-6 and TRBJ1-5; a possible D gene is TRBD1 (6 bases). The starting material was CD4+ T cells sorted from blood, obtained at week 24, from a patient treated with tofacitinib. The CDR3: CASSPRRGRNQPQHF. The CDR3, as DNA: TGTGCCAGCAGCCCACGGAGGGGGAGAAATCAGCCCCAGCATTTT.